This T cell receptor (beta chain) was found in a study of blood T cell repertoires in COVID-19. Cohorts were determined from participant-reported clinical history. TCRdb's copy holds only in-frame clones and misses some; the assay was immunoSEQ multiplex PCR. The repertoire includes some 150,000 clones, around 88% of them detected once, and about 4% sits in the top ten. Trimming cost V 8 bases and J 4 bases; bases outside gene matches: 4. CDR3 length: 14 amino acids. From germline, CDR1 is SNHLY and CDR2 FYNNEI. The chain joins TRBV2 to TRBJ2-3; TRBD2 aligns across 12 bases. The sample comprised PBMCs or T cells enriched from blood (not recorded which). This receptor was identified in a woman in her 50s in a cohort exposed to, infected with or recovered from COVID-19 (not recorded which). CDR3 sequence reads: CASRLAGDADTQYF. CDR3 in DNA: TGTGCCAGCCGACTAGCGGGGGACGCAGATACGCAGTATTTT.